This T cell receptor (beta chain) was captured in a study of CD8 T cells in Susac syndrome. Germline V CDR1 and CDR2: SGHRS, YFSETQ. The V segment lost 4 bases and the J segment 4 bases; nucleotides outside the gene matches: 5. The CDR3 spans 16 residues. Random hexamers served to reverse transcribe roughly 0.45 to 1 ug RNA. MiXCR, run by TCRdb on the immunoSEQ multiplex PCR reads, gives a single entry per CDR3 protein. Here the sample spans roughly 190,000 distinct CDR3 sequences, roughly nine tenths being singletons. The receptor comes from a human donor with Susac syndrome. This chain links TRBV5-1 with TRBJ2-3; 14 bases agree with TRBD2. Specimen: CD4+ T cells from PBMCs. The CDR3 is CASSLGTSGSSDTQYF. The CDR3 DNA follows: TGCGCCAGCAGCCTTGGGACTAGCGGGAGCTCAGATACGCAGTATTTT.